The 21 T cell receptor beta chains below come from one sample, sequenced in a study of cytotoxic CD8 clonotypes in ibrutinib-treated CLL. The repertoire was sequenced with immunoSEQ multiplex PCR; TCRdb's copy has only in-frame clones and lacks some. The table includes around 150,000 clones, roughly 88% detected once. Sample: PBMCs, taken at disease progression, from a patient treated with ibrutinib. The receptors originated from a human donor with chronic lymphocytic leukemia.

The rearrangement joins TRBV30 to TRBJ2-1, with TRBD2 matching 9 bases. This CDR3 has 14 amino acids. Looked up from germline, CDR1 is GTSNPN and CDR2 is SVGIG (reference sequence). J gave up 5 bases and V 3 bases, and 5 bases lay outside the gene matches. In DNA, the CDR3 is TGTGCCTGGAGGGTAGCGGGGGCGAACAATGAGCAGTTCTTC. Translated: CAWRVAGANNEQFF.

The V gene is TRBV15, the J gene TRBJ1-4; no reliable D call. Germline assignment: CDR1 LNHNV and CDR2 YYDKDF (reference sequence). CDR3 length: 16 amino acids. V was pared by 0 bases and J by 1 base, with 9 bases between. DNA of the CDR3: TGTGCCACCAGCAGAGATAAATGGGGAACTAATGAAAAACTGTTTTTT. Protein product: CATSRDKWGTNEKLFF.

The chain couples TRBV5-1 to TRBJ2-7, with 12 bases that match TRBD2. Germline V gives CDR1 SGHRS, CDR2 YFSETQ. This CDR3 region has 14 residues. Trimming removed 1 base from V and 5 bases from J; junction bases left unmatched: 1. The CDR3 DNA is TGCGCCAGCAGCTTGAGGACTAGCGGGGACGAGCAGTACTTC. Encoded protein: CASSLRTSGDEQYF.

CDR3 nucleotides: TGTGCCTGGGGGGGGGTTTCCTACAATGAGCAGTTCTTC. It yields the protein CAWGGVSYNEQFF. The V gene is TRBV30, the J gene TRBJ2-1; 7 bases are a match to TRBD2. The CDR3 runs to 13 residues. Per the germline V gene, CDR1 is GTSNPN and CDR2 is SVGIG (reference sequence). V was clipped by 5 bases and J by 1 base; unmatched bases: 2.

CDR3 residues: CAWSDGAEETQYF. Written as DNA, the CDR3 is TGTGCCTGGAGTGACGGCGCGGAAGAGACCCAGTACTTC. V and J are TRBV30 and TRBJ2-5; D uncertain. The V end lost 1 base, the J end lost 3 bases, and 9 bases lay between the germline ends. This CDR3 has 13 amino acids. Germline V gives CDR1 GTSNPN, CDR2 SVGIG (reference sequence).

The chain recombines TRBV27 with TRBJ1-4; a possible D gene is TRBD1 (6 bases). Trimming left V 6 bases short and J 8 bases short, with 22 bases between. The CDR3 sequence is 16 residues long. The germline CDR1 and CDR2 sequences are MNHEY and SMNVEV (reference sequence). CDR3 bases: TGTGCCAGCAGCCACCGACTCAGGGGTCGGGGGGAAAAACTGTTTTTT. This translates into CASSHRLRGRGEKLFF.

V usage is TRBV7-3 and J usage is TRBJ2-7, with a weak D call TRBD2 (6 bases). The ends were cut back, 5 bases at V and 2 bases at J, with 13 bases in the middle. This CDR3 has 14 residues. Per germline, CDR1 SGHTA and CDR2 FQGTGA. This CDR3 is CASSPGTLTYEQYF. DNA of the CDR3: TGTGCCAGCAGCCCCGGGACTCTCACCTACGAGCAGTACTTC.

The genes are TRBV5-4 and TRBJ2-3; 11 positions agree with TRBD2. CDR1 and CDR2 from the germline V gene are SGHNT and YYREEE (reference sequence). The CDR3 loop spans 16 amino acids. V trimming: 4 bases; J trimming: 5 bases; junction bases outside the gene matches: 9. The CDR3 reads CASSLRLAGKRDTQYF. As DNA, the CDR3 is TGTGCCAGCAGCCTTCGACTAGCGGGAAAGCGAGATACGCAGTATTTT.

CDR3 DNA: TGTGCCAGCAGCCTCGGCGCGGGGGACTACAATGAGCAGTTCTTC. Translated: CASSLGAGDYNEQFF. This chain connects TRBV13 to TRBJ2-1; 7 bases are a match to TRBD2. Trimming at V came to 5 bases and at J to 3 bases, leaving 7 bases not matched to a gene. Germline CDR1 is PRHDT and CDR2 is FYEKMQ (reference sequence). The CDR3 extends over 15 amino acids.

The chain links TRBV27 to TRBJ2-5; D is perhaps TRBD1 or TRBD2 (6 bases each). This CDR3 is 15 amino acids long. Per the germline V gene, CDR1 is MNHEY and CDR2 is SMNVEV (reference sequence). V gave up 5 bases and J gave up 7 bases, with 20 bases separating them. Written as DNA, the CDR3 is TGTGCCAGCAGTCCTCAGGGGAGGATGTGGGGGACCCAGTACTTC. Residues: CASSPQGRMWGTQYF.

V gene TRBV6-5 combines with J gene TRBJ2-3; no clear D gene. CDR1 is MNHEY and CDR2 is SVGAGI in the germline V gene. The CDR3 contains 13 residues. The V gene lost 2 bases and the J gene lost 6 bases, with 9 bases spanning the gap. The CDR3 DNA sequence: TGTGCCAGCAGTTACAGGGCCGGGGATACGCAGTATTTT. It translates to CASSYRAGDTQYF.

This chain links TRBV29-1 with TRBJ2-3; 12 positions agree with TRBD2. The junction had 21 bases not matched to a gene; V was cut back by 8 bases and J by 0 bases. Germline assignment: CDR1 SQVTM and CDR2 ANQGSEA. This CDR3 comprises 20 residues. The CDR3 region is CSTLRVASGRETYSTDTQYF. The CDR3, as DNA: TGCAGCACATTGAGGGTGGCTAGCGGGAGGGAGACTTATAGCACAGATACGCAGTATTTT.

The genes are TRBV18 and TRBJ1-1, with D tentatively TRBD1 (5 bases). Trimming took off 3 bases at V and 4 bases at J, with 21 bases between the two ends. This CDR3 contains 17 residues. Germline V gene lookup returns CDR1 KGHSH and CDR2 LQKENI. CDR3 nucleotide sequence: TGTGCCAGCTCACCTAGGGGTCTGGAAGCCTCGGGCACTGAAGCTTTCTTT. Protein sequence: CASSPRGLEASGTEAFF.

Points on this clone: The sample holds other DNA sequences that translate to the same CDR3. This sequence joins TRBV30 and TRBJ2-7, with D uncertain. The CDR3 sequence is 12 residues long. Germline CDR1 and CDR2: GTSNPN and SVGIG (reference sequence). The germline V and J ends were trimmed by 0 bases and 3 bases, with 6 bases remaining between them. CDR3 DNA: TGTGCCTGGAGTGTAAACCGCTACGAGCAGTACTTC. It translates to CAWSVNRYEQYF.

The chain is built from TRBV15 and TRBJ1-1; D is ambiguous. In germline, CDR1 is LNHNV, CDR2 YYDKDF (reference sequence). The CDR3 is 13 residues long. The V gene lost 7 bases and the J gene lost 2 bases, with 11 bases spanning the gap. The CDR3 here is CATMRNQNTEAFF. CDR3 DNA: TGTGCCACCATGCGAAACCAAAACACTGAAGCTTTCTTT.

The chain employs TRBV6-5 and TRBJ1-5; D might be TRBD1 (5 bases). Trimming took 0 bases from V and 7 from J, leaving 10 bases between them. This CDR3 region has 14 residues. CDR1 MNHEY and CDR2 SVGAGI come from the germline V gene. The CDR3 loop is CASSYSQGGQPQHF. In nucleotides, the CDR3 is TGTGCCAGCAGTTACTCTCAGGGAGGGCAGCCCCAGCATTTT.

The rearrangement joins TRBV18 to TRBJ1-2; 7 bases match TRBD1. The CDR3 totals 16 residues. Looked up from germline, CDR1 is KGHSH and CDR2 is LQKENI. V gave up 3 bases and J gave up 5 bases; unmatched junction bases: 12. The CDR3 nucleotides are TGTGCCAGCTCACCGACAGGACAGGCGACCCGATATGGCTACACCTTC. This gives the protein CASSPTGQATRYGYTF.

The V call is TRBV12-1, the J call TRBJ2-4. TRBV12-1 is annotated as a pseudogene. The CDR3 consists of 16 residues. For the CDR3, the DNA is TGTGCCAGCAGCTTTTGGGGTAGCTTAGCCAAAAACATTCAGTACTTC. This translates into CASSFWGSLAKNIQYF.

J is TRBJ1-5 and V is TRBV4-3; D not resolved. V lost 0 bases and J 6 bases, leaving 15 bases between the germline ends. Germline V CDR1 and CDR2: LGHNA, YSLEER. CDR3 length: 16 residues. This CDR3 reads CASSQDRTGLGQPQHF. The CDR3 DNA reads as TGCGCCAGCAGCCAAGACCGGACGGGCCTCGGTCAGCCCCAGCATTTT.

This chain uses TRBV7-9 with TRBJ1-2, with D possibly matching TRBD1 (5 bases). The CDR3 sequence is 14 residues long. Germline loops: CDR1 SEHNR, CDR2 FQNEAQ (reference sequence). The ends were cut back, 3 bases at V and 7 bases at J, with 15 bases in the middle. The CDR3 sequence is CASSFQNWGFGYTF. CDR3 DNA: TGTGCCAGCAGCTTTCAAAATTGGGGGTTTGGCTACACCTTC. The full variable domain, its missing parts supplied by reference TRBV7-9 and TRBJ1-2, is DTGVSQNPRHKITKRGQNVTFRCDPISEHNRLYWYRQTLGQGPEFLTYFQNEAQLEKSRLLSDRFSAERPKGSFSTLEIQRTEQGDSAMYLCASSFQNWGFGYTFGSGTRLTVV.

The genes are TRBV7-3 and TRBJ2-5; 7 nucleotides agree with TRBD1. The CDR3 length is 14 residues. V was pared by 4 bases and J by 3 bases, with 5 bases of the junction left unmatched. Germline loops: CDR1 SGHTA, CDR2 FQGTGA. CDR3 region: CASSSGTEKETQYF. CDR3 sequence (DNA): TGTGCCAGCAGCTCGGGGACAGAAAAAGAGACCCAGTACTTC.